This T cell receptor (beta chain) is drawn from a study of cytomegalovirus exposure and HLA in healthy donors. Study-wide results and limits: What a later analysis showed was that several of the most significant clusters appeared linked to common viral pathogens. TCR sequences were mostly rare, though some public TCRs occurred in many donors. Among the CMV-associated chains, a few were confirmed in vitro as specific for CMV antigens.

Remarks on this clone: Its antigen is not identified.

The PCR ran on 60 Vbeta and 13 Jbeta primers. Here immunoSEQ multiplex PCR was the method, and the copy in TCRdb shows in-frame clones only, minus some. The sample lists 150,000 or so clones, 50% to 75% seen once, with around 3% in the top ten. Unmatched junction bases numbered 4, after V lost 2 bases and J lost 7 bases. Germline CDR1 is MNHEY and CDR2 is SVGAGI. The CDR3 is 13 amino acids. The sample consisted of PBMCs. The sequence came from a woman aged 25 to 39 in good health and CMV-seropositive. The chain recombines TRBV6-5 with TRBJ2-7; 8 bases are shared with TRBD2. The CDR3 loop is CASSYRGGWEQYF. The CDR3, as DNA: TGTGCCAGCAGTTACCGGGGGGGCTGGGAGCAGTACTTC.